Detailed here is one T cell receptor (beta chain). Antigen specificity is unknown. 5'RACE, which relied on constant-segment primers, yielded TCR alpha and TCR beta cDNA libraries carrying sample barcodes and UMIs. TCRdb processed the 5' RACE reads anew with MiXCR; each CDR3 protein has one entry. The repertoire consists of approximately 400,000 distinct CDR3 sequences, with more than 15% occurring once and the leading ten covering roughly 21%. These data are taken from a study of T-cell memory formation after mild COVID-19. Study-wide points: Clones that got smaller from day 15 to 85 had even CD4/CD8, while clones growing later tipped toward CD4+.

CDR3 length: 13 amino acids. V shed 2 bases and J shed 0 bases, with 6 bases lying between them. Per germline, CDR1 GTSNPN and CDR2 SVGIG (reference sequence). This chain joins TRBV30 and TRBJ2-3; D is undetermined. The material sequenced was PBMCs or a T cell subset sorted from them (not recorded which). This TCR was recovered from a man younger than 35 who had mild COVID-19 (a few samples of this study predate the infection). Cell type and time point are not known. The CDR3 here is CAWSLGSTDTQYF. DNA for the CDR3: TGTGCCTGGAGTCTAGGGAGCACAGATACGCAGTATTTT.